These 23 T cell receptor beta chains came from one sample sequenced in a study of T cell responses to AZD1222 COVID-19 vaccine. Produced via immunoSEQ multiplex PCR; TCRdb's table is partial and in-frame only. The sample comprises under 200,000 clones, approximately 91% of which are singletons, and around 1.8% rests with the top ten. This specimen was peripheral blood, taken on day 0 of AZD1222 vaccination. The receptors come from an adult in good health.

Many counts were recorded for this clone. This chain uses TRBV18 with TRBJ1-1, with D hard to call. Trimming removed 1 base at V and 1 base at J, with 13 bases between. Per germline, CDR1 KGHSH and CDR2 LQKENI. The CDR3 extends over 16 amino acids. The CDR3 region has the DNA TGTGCCAGCTCACCACTTCCAGAATCAAGGAACACTGAAGCTTTCTTT. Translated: CASSPLPESRNTEAFF.

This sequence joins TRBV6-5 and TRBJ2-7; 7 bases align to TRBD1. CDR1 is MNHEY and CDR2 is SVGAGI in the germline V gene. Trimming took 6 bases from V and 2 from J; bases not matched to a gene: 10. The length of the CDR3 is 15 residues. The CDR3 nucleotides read TGTGCCAGCAGGAAGACAGGGCCGATGACCTACGAGCAGTACTTC. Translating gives CASRKTGPMTYEQYF.

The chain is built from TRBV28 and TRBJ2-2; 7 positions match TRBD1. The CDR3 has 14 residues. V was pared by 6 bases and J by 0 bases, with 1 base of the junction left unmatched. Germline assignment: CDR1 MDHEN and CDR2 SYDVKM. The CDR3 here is CASRGQTNTGELFF. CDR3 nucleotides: TGTGCCAGCAGGGGACAGACGAACACCGGGGAGCTGTTTTTT.

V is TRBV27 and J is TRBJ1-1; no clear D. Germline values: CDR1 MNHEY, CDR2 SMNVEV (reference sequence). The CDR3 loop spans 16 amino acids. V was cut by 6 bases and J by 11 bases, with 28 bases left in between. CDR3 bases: TGTGCCAGCAGCCTTATCCACGATCAAGATTCAATTGCGGCTTTCTTT. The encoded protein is CASSLIHDQDSIAAFF.

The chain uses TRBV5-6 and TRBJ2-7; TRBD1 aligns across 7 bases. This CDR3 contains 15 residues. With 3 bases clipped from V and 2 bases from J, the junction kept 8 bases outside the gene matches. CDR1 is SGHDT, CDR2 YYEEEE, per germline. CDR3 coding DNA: TGTGCCAGCAGCTACCCCGGGACAGCCCCCTACGAGCAGTACTTC. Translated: CASSYPGTAPYEQYF.

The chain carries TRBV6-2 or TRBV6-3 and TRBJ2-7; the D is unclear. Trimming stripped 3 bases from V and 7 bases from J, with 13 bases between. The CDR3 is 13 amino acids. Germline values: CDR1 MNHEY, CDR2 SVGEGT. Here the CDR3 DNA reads TGTGCCAGCAGTTATACCCAGGCGAGAGAGCAGTACTTC. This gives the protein CASSYTQAREQYF.

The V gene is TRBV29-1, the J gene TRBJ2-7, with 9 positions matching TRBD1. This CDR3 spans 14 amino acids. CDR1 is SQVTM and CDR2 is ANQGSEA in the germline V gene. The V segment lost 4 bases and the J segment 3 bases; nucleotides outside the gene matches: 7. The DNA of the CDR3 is TGCAGCGTTGCCGCCGGGACAGGGTACTACGAGCAGTACTTC. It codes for CSVAAGTGYYEQYF.

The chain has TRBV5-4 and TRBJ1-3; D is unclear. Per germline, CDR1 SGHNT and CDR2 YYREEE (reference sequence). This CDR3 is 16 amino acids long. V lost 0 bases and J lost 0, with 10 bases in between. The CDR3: CASSLGPTSSGNTIYF. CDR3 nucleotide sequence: TGTGCCAGCAGCTTGGGGCCCACCAGCTCTGGAAACACCATATATTTT.

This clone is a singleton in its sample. The CDR3 DNA sequence: TGTGCCAGCAGTTACGAGCGCTCCTACGAGCAGTACTTC. Translation: CASSYERSYEQYF. The chain has TRBV6-2 or TRBV6-3 and TRBJ2-7; D is unresolved. The germline gives CDR1 MNHEY, CDR2 SVGEGT. The CDR3 runs 13 residues. The V end lost 2 bases, the J end lost 0 bases, and 5 bases lay between the germline ends.

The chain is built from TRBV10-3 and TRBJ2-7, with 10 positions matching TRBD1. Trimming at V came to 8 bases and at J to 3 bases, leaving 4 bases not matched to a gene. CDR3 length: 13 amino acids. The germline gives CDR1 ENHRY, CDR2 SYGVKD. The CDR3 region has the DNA TGTGCCATCGACAGGGGGCAAGGCTACGAGCAGTACTTC. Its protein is CAIDRGQGYEQYF.

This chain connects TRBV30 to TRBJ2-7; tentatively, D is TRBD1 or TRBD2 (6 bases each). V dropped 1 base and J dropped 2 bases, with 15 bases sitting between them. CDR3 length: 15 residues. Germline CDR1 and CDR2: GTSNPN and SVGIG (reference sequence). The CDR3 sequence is CAWSEGGRVAYEQYF. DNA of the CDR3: TGTGCCTGGAGTGAGGGGGGCAGGGTAGCCTACGAGCAGTACTTC.

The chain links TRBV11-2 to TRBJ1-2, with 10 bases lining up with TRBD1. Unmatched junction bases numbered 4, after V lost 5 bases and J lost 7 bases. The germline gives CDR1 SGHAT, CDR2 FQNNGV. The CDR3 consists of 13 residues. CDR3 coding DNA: TGTGCCAGCAGCCCAGGGACAGGGGTTGGCTACACCTTC. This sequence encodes CASSPGTGVGYTF.

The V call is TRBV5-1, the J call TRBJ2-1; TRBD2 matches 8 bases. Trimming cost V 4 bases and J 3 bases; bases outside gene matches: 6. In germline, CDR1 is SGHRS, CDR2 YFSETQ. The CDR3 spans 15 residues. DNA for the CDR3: TGCGCCAGCAGCCGGGGGGCGGGAGGCTACAATGAGCAGTTCTTC. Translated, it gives CASSRGAGGYNEQFF. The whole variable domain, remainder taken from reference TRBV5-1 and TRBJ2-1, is KAGVTQTPRYLIKTRGQQVTLSCSPISGHRSVSWYQQTPGQGLQFLFEYFSETQRNKGNFPGRFSGRQFSNSRSEMNVSTLELGDSALYLCASSRGAGGYNEQFFGPGTRLTVL.

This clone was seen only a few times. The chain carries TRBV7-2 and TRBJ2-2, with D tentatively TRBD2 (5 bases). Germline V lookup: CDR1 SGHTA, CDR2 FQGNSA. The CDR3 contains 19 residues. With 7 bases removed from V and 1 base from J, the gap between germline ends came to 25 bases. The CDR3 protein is CASIETASTNQLNTGELFF. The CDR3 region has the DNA TGTGCCAGCATCGAGACCGCCTCGACTAATCAGTTGAACACCGGGGAGCTGTTTTTT.

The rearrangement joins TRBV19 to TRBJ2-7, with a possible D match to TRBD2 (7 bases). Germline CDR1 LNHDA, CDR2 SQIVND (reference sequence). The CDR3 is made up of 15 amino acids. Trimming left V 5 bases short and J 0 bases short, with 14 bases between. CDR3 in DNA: TGTGCCAGTAGTCCGGGGGCGGGGGCCTCCTACGAGCAGTACTTC. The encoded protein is CASSPGAGASYEQYF.

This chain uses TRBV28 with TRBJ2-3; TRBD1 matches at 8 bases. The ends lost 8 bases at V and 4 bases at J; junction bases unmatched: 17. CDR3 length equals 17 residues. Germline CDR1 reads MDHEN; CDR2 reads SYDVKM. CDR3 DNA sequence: TGTGCCAGCGCCGAGGGGGGCAGGGGGCGGAGGGCAGATACGCAGTATTTT. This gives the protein CASAEGGRGRRADTQYF.

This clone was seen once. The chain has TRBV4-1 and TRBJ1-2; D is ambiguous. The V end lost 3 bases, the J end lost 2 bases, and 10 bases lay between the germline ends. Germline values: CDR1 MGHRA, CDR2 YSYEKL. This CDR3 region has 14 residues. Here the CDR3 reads CASSHGSQNYGYTF. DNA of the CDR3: TGCGCCAGCAGCCACGGGTCCCAAAACTATGGCTACACCTTC.

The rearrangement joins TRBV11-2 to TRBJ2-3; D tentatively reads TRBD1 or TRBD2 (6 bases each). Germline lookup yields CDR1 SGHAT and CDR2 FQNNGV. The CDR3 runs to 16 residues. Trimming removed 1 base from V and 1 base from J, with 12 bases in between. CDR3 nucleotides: TGTGCCAGCAGCTTAGGAGAGAGGGGGGGCACAGATACGCAGTATTTT. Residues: CASSLGERGGTDTQYF.

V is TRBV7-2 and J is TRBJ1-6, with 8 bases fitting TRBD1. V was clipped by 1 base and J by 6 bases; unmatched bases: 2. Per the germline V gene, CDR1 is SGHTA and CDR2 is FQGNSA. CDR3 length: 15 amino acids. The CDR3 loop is CASSLVQGANSPLHF. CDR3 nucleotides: TGTGCCAGCAGCTTAGTCCAGGGGGCTAATTCACCCCTCCACTTT. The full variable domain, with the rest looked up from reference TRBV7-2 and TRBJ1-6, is GAGVSQSPSNKVTEKGKDVELRCDPISGHTALYWYRQSLGQGLEFLIYFQGNSAPDKSGLPSDRFSAERTGGSVSTLTIQRTQQEDSAVYLCASSLVQGANSPLHFGNGTRLTVT.

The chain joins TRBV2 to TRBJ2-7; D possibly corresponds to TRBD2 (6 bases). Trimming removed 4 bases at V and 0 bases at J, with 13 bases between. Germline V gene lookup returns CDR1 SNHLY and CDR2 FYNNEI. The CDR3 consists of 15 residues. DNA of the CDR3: TGTGCCAGCAGTGGCGGGACTCCATACTCCTACGAGCAGTACTTC. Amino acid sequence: CASSGGTPYSYEQYF.

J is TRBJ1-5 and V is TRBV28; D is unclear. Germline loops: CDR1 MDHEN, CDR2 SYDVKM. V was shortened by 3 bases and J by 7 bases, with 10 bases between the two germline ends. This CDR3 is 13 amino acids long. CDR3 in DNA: TGTGCCAGCAGTTTGGGTTTTGGCCAGCCCCAGCATTTT. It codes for CASSLGFGQPQHF.

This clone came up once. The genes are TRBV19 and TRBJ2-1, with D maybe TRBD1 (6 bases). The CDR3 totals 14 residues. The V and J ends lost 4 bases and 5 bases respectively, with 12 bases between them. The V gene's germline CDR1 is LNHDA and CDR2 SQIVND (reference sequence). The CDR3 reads CASSTLQGHNEQFF. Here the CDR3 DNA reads TGTGCCAGTAGTACACTCCAGGGGCACAATGAGCAGTTCTTC.

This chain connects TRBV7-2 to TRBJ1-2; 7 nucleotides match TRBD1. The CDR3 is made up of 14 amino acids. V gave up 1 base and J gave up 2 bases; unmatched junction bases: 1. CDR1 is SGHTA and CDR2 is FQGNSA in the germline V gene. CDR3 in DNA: TGTGCCAGCAGCTTAGAGGGACAGAACTATGGCTACACCTTC. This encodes CASSLEGQNYGYTF.